The present TCR beta chain was sequenced within a study of beta chain features in type 1 diabetes. Study outcomes and limitations: Moderate yet significant TCRB CDR3 shortening was seen in Type 1 diabetes patients in all four CD4+ subsets.

As concerns this clone: The antigen is unknown.

Sorting with CD45RO/CCR7/CD25/CD127/CD95/CD27 yielded naive, central memory, regulatory and stem-like memory CD4+ cells. Germline V CDR1 and CDR2: MGHRA, YSYEKL. V dropped 0 bases and J dropped 1 base, with 9 bases sitting between them. The CDR3 has 15 residues. As every portion of the isolated RNA was reverse transcribed, the sequencing read expressed TCRB transcripts. This table comes from immunoSEQ multiplex PCR, and its TCRdb copy is limited to in-frame clones, with some not included. The sample includes 150,000 to 200,000 clones, roughly 63% seen only once; the top ten take about 0.1%. This clonotype was obtained from a man aged 25-40 years with type 1 diabetes. Sequenced: naive CD4+ T cells from blood. The chain couples TRBV4-1 to TRBJ1-2; no definite D call. In nucleotides, the CDR3 is TGCGCCAGCAGCCAAGATCTTGATCATAACTATGGCTACACCTTC. Its translation: CASSQDLDHNYGYTF.